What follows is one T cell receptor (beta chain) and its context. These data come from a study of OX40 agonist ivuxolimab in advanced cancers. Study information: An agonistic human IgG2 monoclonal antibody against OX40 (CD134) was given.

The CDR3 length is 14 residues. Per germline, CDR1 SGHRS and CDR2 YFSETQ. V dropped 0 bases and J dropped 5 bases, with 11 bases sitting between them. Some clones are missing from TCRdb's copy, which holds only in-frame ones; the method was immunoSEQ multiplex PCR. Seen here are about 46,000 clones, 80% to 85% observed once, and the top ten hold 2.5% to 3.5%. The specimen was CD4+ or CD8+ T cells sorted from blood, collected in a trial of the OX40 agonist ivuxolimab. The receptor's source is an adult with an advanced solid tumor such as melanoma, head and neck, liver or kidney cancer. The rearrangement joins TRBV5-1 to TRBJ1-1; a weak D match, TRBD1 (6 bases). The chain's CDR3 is CASSLAAGDTEAFF. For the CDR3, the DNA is TGCGCCAGCAGCTTGGCTGCAGGGGATACTGAAGCTTTCTTT.